Described below is a single TCR beta chain sequence and its context. Its antigen remains unidentified. In TCRdb, the 5' RACE reads were re-called with MiXCR into one record per CDR3 protein. The table lists 500,000 to 600,000 distinct CDR3 sequences, 20% to 25% of them singletons. The sample originates from a study of identical twins. Trimming took 0 bases from V and 4 from J, leaving 13 bases between them. The CDR3 runs 14 residues. The germline gives CDR1 DFQATT, CDR2 SNEGSKA (reference sequence). The study, taken as a whole, reports: The presence of invariant MAIT and iNKT cells could partly confound analyses of zero-insertion sequences.

These data also formed part of another study, on T cells expressing NK-cell markers.

This clonotype originated in a woman between 18 and 30 years old in good health. Sequences were obtained from CD4+ T cells sorted from blood. The V gene is TRBV20-1, the J gene TRBJ2-7; TRBD1 is a possible D gene (5 bases). This CDR3 reads CSARDWGGEYEQYF. Written as DNA, the CDR3 is TGCAGTGCTAGAGATTGGGGCGGAGAGTACGAGCAGTACTTC.